This record concerns one TCR beta chain sequence. This sample stems from a study of blood T cell repertoires in COVID-19. The CDR3 runs to 17 residues. CDR1 KGHDR and CDR2 SFDVKD come from the germline V gene. Trimming took 3 bases from V and 0 from J, leaving 14 bases between them. The table came from immunoSEQ multiplex PCR; TCRdb's copy has only in-frame clones and leaves some out. The table lists hundreds of thousands of clones, almost 90% of them singletons, with 10% to 12% in the top ten. The chain recombines TRBV24-1 with TRBJ1-5; D unresolved. The TCR sequence derives from a woman aged 30 to 39 with COVID-19, enrolled during active disease. The sequenced material came from peripheral blood. The CDR3 DNA follows: TGTGCCACCAGTGATCCTCGAGAGGGCGGTAGCAATCAGCCCCAGCATTTT. Translated: CATSDPREGGSNQPQHF.